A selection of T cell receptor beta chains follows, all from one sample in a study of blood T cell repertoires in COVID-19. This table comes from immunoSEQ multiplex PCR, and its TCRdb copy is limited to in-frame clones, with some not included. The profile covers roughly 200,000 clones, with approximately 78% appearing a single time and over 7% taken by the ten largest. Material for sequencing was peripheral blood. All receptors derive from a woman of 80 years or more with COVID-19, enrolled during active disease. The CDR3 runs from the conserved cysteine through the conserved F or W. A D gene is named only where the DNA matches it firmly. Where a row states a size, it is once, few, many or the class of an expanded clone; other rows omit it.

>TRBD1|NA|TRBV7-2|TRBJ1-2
TGTGCCAGCAGCTTTTCCGGGACAGGGACTAACTATGGCTACACCTTC
CASSFSGTGTNYGYTF
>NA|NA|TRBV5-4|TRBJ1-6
TGTGCCAGCAGCTCTATTGACAGTAATAATTCACCCCTCCACTTT
CASSSIDSNNSPLHF
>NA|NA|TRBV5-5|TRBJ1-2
TGTGCCAGCAGCACTGACAGCGCCTATGGCTACACCTTC
CASSTDSAYGYTF
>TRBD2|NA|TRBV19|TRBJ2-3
TGTGCCAGTAGTCCCCCTCCTAGCGGGAGTAGATATACGCAGTATTTT
CASSPPPSGSRYTQYF
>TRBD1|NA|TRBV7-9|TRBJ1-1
TGTGCCAGCAGCTCCCTGGGGACAGAGAACACTGAAGCTTTCTTT
CASSSLGTENTEAFF
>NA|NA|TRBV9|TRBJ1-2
TGTGCCAGCAGCACCCGATCTAGCCCGACGGGCTATGGCTACACCTTC
CASSTRSSPTGYGYTF
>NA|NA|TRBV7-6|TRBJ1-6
TGTGCCAGCAGCCGGGAAAATAATAATTCACCCCTCCACTTT
CASSRENNNSPLHF
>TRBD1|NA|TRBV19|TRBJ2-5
TGTGCCAGTAGTCCGCCGGGACAGCAAGAGACCCAGTACTTC
CASSPPGQQETQYF
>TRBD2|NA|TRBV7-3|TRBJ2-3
TGTGCCAGCAGCCCCGGAGCGGGGGGGCCGACAGATACGCAGTATTTT
CASSPGAGGPTDTQYF
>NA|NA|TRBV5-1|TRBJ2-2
TGCGCCAGCAGCCCCCAGGGCCGGAACACCGGGGAGCTGTTTTTT
CASSPQGRNTGELFF
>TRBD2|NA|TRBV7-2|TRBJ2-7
TGTGCCAGCAGCTTAGCCGGGACTAGCGCCTACGAGCAGTACTTC
CASSLAGTSAYEQYF
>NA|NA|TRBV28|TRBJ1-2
TGTGCCAGCACCAATGCCGGAGGGGTTTATGGCTACACCTTC
CASTNAGGVYGYTF
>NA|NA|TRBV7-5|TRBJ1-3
TGTGCCAGAAGCTTAAAAGGGTGGGGGCGGCGAGGATTT
CARSLKGWGRRGF
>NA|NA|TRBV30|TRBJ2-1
TGTGCCTGGAGTACGGGCAGGGTAGGAAATAATGAGCAGTTCTTC
CAWSTGRVGNNEQFF
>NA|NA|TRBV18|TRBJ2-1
TGTGCCAGCTCACCCGCGATGAATGAGCAGTTCTTC
CASSPAMNEQFF
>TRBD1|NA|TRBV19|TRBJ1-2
TGTGCCAGTAGTATACTCCGGGACAGGGCCTATGGCTACACCTTC
CASSILRDRAYGYTF
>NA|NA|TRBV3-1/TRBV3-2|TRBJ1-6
TGTGCCAGCAGCCGCCAGTCCGGGGATTCACCCCTCCACTTT
CASSRQSGDSPLHF
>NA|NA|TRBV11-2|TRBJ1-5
TGTGCCAGCAGCTTAGGCGGATTCGGGAATCAGCCCCAGCATTTT
CASSLGGFGNQPQHF
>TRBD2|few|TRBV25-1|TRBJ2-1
TGTGCCAGCAGTGAAGTAGCGGGAGCGATTGAGCAGTTCTTC
CASSEVAGAIEQFF
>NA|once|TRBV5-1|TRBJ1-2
TGCGCCAGCAGCTTGGGGGGCAGTGGGAATGGCTACACCTTC
CASSLGGSGNGYTF
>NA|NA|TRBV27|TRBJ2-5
TGTGCCAGCAGTTTATTCGGCCAGGGTCAAGAGACCCAGTACTTC
CASSLFGQGQETQYF
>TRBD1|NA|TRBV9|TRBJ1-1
TGTGCCAGCAGCGTTCAACAGGGGGCGGCTTTCTTT
CASSVQQGAAFF
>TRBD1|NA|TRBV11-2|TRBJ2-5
TGTGCCAGCAGCTTATCTGGACAGGTCGTCCAAGAGACCCAGTACTTC
CASSLSGQVVQETQYF
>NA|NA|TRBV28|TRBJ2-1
TGTGCCAGCACCCCCCTAGATTTGGGTGAGCAGTTCTTC
CASTPLDLGEQFF
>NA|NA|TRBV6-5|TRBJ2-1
TGTGCCAGTATCGGGGCCTACAATGAGCAGTTCTTC
CASIGAYNEQFF
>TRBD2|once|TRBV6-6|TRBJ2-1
TGTGCCAGCAGTCGACTAGCGGGAGGGCCGAGCTACAATGAGCAGTTCTTC
CASSRLAGGPSYNEQFF
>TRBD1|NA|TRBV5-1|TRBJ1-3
TGCGCCAGCAGCTTGGACAGGGGACTCTCTGGAAACACCATATATTTT
CASSLDRGLSGNTIYF
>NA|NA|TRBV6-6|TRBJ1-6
TGTGCCAGCAGAACTCCAACAGGGCAAAATTCACCCCTCCACTTT
CASRTPTGQNSPLHF
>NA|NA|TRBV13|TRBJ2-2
TGTGCCAGCAGCTTAGCGGGTAGACACACCGGGGAGCTGTTTTTT
CASSLAGRHTGELFF
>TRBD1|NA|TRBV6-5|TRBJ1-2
TGTGCCAGCAGTTACGACAGGGGTCGTGGAGGCTACACCTTC
CASSYDRGRGGYTF
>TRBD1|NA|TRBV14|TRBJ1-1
TGTGCCAGCAGCCAAGGACAGGGGAACACTGAAGCTTTCTTT
CASSQGQGNTEAFF
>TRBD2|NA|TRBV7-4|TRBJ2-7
TGTGCCAGCAGCGCGAAACCGGGACTAGCGGGGGACGAGCAGTACTTC
CASSAKPGLAGDEQYF
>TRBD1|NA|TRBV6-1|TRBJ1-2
TGTGCCAGCAGTGATCGGAGACAGGGGGCCTCCTACACCTTC
CASSDRRQGASYTF
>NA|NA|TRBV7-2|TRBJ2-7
TGTGCCAGCAGCTCGGACAGTAGTTTCGAGCAGTACTTC
CASSSDSSFEQYF
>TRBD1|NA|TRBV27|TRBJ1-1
TGTGCCAGCAGTTCGGGACAGTGGGACACTGAAGCTTTCTTT
CASSSGQWDTEAFF
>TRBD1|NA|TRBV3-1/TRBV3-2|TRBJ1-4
TGTGCCAGCAGCCAAACGGTCAGGGGGCATGAAAAACTGTTTTTT
CASSQTVRGHEKLFF
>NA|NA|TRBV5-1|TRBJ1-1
TGCGCCAGCAGCCCGGGAGCGGACCCTGGGATGTCAGAAGCTTTCTTT
CASSPGADPGMSEAFF